This TCR beta chain was observed in a study of T cell responses to AZD1222 COVID-19 vaccine. Turning to the study itself: Second-dose intervals of approximately 4 or approximately 12 weeks were pooled.

Repertoires were generated with immunoSEQ multiplex PCR, while TCRdb's copy carries only in-frame clones and drops some. Counted here are roughly 150,000 clones, more than 85% occurring once; the ten biggest clones make up approximately 5%. The study's findings and limits: After two AZD1222 doses, spike-specific TCR breadth and depth rose versus day 0. Donors were chiefly white British, with a greater number of females, and clonal diversity was perhaps underestimated. Unmutated regions of variants are reportedly targeted by nearly half of spike-specific TCRs.

With regard to this clone: The antigen is not known.

The TCR originated in an adult in good health. The material was peripheral blood, obtained on day 0 of AZD1222 vaccination.

CDR3 sequence (DNA): TGTGCCAGCAGCTTAAGACTCGTCACAGAGACCCAGTACTTC. It specifies CASSLRLVTETQYF. The chain has TRBV7-2 and TRBJ2-5; D uncertain. Germline V gene data show CDR1 as SGHTA and CDR2 as FQGNSA. V lost 2 bases and J 4 bases, leaving 11 bases between the germline ends. This CDR3 has 14 amino acids.